Listed here are 18 T cell receptor beta chains from one sample, sequenced in a study of regulatory T cells in long-lasting Graves disease. HTBI primers from iRepertoire and Arm-PCR of CDR3 regions yielded the TCR beta libraries. TCRdb analysed the multiplex PCR reads with MiXCR anew, one entry per CDR3 protein. Seen here are hundreds of thousands of distinct CDR3 sequences, around 12% observed once, and the top ten hold around 10%. Time point specified: newly diagnosed GD, antithyroid drugs for less than 3 months. Extracted RNA from PBMCs served as the source of the TCR library. The same sample was also studied in work on T cells in Graves' hyperthyroidism and ophthalmopathy.

The sample in question was peripheral blood mononuclear cells (PBMCs), obtained at new diagnosis, from a patient treated with antithyroid drugs. Receptors originate from a woman in her thirties with Graves disease.

This clonotype has at least ten counts. The rearrangement uses TRBV6-1 and TRBJ1-5; D remains unclear. The CDR3 has 12 residues. Germline values: CDR1 MNHNS, CDR2 SASEGT. V was clipped by 2 bases and J by 7 bases, with 6 bases between them. Here the CDR3 reads CASSEPGQPQHF. The CDR3 DNA sequence: TGTGCCAGCAGTGAACCGGGGCAGCCCCAGCATTTT.

This clonotype was counted at least ten times. This rearrangement joins TRBV12-3 or TRBV12-4 to TRBJ1-1; 7 bases match TRBD1. CDR3 size: 15 residues. The V and J ends lost 5 bases and 3 bases, in that order; junction bases with no gene match: 9. The CDR3 here is CASSRTRGIYTEAFF. The CDR3 DNA reads as TGTGCCAGCAGTAGAACCAGGGGGATATACACTGAAGCTTTCTTT.

This clonotype was counted ten times or more. The chain recombines TRBV28 with TRBJ1-1; unclear D gene. The CDR3 contains 12 residues. CDR1 MDHEN and CDR2 SYDVKM come from the germline V gene. V gave up 5 bases and J gave up 10 bases, with 14 bases separating them. In DNA, the CDR3 is TGTGCCAGCAGTCTCACAGCTTTCGGAGCTTTCTTT. Its protein product is CASSLTAFGAFF. Combining the CDR3 with reference TRBV28 and TRBJ1-1 gives the whole variable domain DVKVTQSSRYLVKRTGEKVFLECVQDMDHENMFWYRQDPGLGLRLIYFSYDVKMKEKGDIPEGYSVSREKKERFSLILESASTNQTSMYLCASSLTAFGAFFGQGTRLTVV.

In its sample, this clonotype was seen many times. J is TRBJ2-7 and V is TRBV15, with 10 positions matching TRBD1. The trim removed 3 bases at V and 5 bases at J, leaving 16 bases unmatched. Germline V lookup: CDR1 LNHNV, CDR2 YYDKDF (reference sequence). This CDR3 is 18 amino acids long. The CDR3 sequence is CATSRTAGTGTGVHEQYF. CDR3 nucleotides: TGTGCCACCAGCAGGACGGCGGGTACCGGGACAGGGGTCCACGAGCAGTACTTC.

The chain has TRBV20-1 and TRBJ2-2; maybe TRBD1 (5 bases). Trimming stripped 7 bases from V and 1 base from J, with 13 bases between. CDR3 length equals 14 residues. CDR1 and CDR2 (germline): DFQATT, SNEGSKA (reference sequence). CDR3 residues: CSGQGDMNTGELFF. The CDR3 bases are TGCAGTGGACAAGGGGATATGAACACCGGGGAGCTGTTTTTT.

This sequence joins TRBV19 and TRBJ1-5; TRBD1 matches 8 bases. The CDR3 length is 18 residues. V was pared by 3 bases and J by 8 bases, with 18 bases of the junction left unmatched. Germline V gives CDR1 LNHDA, CDR2 SQIVND (reference sequence). CDR3 sequence (DNA): TGTGCCAGTAGTATGAATTATTGGGACAGGCCTGGGAGGGAGCCCCAGCATTTT. Protein: CASSMNYWDRPGREPQHF.

In this sample, this clonotype turned up a few times. This chain links TRBV9 with TRBJ1-1; unclear D gene. With 0 bases removed from V and 1 base from J, the gap between germline ends came to 7 bases. The germline gives CDR1 SGDLS, CDR2 YYNGEE. This CDR3 contains 14 residues. CDR3 DNA: TGTGCCAGCAGCGTAGAACCGGAGAACACTGAAGCTTTCTTT. Translating gives CASSVEPENTEAFF. Full variable domain (missing parts from reference TRBV9 and TRBJ1-1): DSGVTQTPKHLITATGQRVTLRCSPRSGDLSVYWYQQSLDQGLQFLIQYYNGEERAKGNILERFSAQQFPDLHSELNLSSLELGDSALYFCASSVEPENTEAFFGQGTRLTVV.

The CDR3 DNA sequence: TGTGCCAGCAGCTCAGGGTCGGATGAAAAACTGTTTTTT. Protein product: CASSSGSDEKLFF. The V call is TRBV2, the J call TRBJ1-4; perhaps TRBD1 as D (5 bases). The germline V gene has CDR1 SNHLY and CDR2 FYNNEI. This CDR3 has 13 residues. Trimming took off 6 bases at V and 6 bases at J, with 11 bases between the two ends.

This clonotype was recorded a few times. V usage is TRBV10-3 and J usage is TRBJ2-7; possibly TRBD1 or TRBD2 for D (5 bases each). The CDR3 is 12 amino acids. Trimming stripped 8 bases from V and 6 bases from J, with 14 bases between. Germline V gene lookup returns CDR1 ENHRY and CDR2 SYGVKD. The CDR3 sequence: CAIGTPEREQYF. CDR3 coding DNA: TGTGCCATCGGGACGCCGGAACGCGAGCAGTACTTC.

This clonotype was observed a few times. This rearrangement joins TRBV20-1 to TRBJ2-5, with TRBD1 matching 7 bases. CDR3 length equals 15 residues. Trimming at V came to 3 bases and at J to 4 bases, leaving 11 bases not matched to a gene. From germline, CDR1 is DFQATT and CDR2 SNEGSKA (reference sequence). The CDR3 region is CSASATGKDRETQYF. The CDR3 coding sequence is TGCAGTGCTAGTGCGACAGGGAAGGATAGAGAGACCCAGTACTTC.

This clonotype showed up many times. The chain combines TRBV27 with TRBJ2-2; the D is unclear. CDR1 and CDR2 (germline): MNHEY, SMNVEV (reference sequence). This CDR3 is 13 amino acids long. Trimming stripped 2 bases from V and 4 bases from J, with 5 bases between. The CDR3 spells CASSLTLTGELFF. For the CDR3, the DNA is TGTGCCAGCAGTTTAACGCTCACCGGGGAGCTGTTTTTT.

This rearrangement joins TRBV11-2 to TRBJ2-1, with D uncertain. CDR3 length: 13 amino acids. Trimming shortened V by 0 bases and J by 4 bases, and 4 bases separated the two germline ends. Germline V gives CDR1 SGHAT, CDR2 FQNNGV. The DNA for the CDR3 is TGTGCCAGCAGCTTAGAGAAGTACAATGAGCAGTTCTTC. Protein product: CASSLEKYNEQFF.

This rearrangement joins TRBV30 to TRBJ2-2; 7 bases align to TRBD1. The CDR3 contains 13 residues. Looked up from germline, CDR1 is GTSNPN and CDR2 is SVGIG (reference sequence). The junction had 6 bases not matched to a gene; V was cut back by 4 bases and J by 7 bases. The DNA for the CDR3 is TGTGCCTGGAATAGGGGGCCGGACGGGGAGCTGTTTTTT. Translated, it gives CAWNRGPDGELFF.

The V gene is TRBV12-3 or TRBV12-4, the J gene TRBJ2-7; 8 bases are a match to TRBD2. With 5 bases clipped from V and 4 bases from J, the junction kept 10 bases outside the gene matches. The CDR3 contains 15 residues. CDR3 sequence: CASSPRVSGSYEQYF. The CDR3 DNA is TGTGCCAGCAGTCCCCGCGTGAGCGGGAGTTACGAGCAGTACTTC.

The table lists this clonotype with many counts. This chain links TRBV7-2 with TRBJ2-5; D is possibly TRBD1 or TRBD2 (5 bases each). V was clipped by 3 bases and J by 5 bases, with 16 bases between them. The germline V gene encodes CDR1 SGHTA and CDR2 FQGNSA. The CDR3 has 15 amino acids. The DNA of the CDR3 is TGTGCCAGCAGCTTGGGTTTGGGGGTCAGCGAGACCCAGTACTTC. Amino acids: CASSLGLGVSETQYF. Supplemented by reference TRBV7-2 and TRBJ2-5, the full variable domain reads GAGVSQSPSNKVTEKGKDVELRCDPISGHTALYWYRQSLGQGLEFLIYFQGNSAPDKSGLPSDRFSAERTGGSVSTLTIQRTQQEDSAVYLCASSLGLGVSETQYFGPGTRLLVL.

This clonotype was seen many times. This chain connects TRBV19 to TRBJ1-1, with no clear D. V lost 10 bases to trimming and J lost 0 bases, with 15 bases between them. Germline CDR1 reads LNHDA; CDR2 reads SQIVND (reference sequence). The CDR3 loop spans 14 amino acids. The DNA for the CDR3 is TGTGCCACCACCACCGGAAATCTGAACACTGAAGCTTTCTTT. Its translation is CATTTGNLNTEAFF.

Many counts were recorded for this clonotype. The CDR3 is CASSPSRGNQYF. DNA of the CDR3: TGTGCCAGCAGTCCCTCCAGGGGTAACCAGTACTTC. V and J are TRBV6-1 and TRBJ2-5, with D tentatively TRBD1 (6 bases). The CDR3 sequence is 12 residues long. The germline V gene has CDR1 MNHNS and CDR2 SASEGT. The V end lost 5 bases, the J end lost 10 bases, and 14 bases lay between the germline ends.

V is TRBV7-9 and J is TRBJ2-7; 10 positions match TRBD2. Losses at the gene ends were 5 bases for V and 4 bases for J; bases not matched to a gene: 8. Per germline, CDR1 SEHNR and CDR2 FQNEAQ (reference sequence). The CDR3 is 15 amino acids. The CDR3 nucleotides are TGTGCCAGCAGCAACGGACTAGCGGTTCAGTACGAGCAGTACTTC. Its translation: CASSNGLAVQYEQYF.